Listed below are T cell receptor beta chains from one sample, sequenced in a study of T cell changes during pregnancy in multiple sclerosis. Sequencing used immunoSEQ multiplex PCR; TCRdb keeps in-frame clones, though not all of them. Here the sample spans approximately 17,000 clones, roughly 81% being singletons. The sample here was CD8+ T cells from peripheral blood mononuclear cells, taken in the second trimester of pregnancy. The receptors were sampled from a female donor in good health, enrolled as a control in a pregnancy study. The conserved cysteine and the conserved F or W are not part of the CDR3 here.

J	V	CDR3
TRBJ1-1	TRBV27	ASRITGGTEAF
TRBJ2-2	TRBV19	ASSEGEIPANTGELF
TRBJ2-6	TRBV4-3	ASSQEEGSGANVLT
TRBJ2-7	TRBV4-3	ASSMGTGSYEQY
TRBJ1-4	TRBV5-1	ASSLSSSQGEKLF
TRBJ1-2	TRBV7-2	ASSPSGTGAYGYT
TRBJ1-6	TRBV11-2	ASSSEASPLH
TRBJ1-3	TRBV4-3	ASSQRGGLHSGNTIY
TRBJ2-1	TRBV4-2	ASSQEGRRDNEQF
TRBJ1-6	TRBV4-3	ASSQQGYNSPLH
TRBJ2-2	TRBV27	ASSFLGQGWAGELF
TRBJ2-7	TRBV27	ASKPRDSSSSYEQY
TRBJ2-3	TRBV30	AWSGTSGGAWDTDTQY
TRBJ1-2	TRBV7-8	ASSPGQGNYGYT
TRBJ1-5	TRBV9	ASSVGSDREPQH
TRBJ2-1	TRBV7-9	ASSLVSGGNNEQF
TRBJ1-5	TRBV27	ASSSTGVQPQH
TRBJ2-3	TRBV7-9	ASSFSGMTDTQY
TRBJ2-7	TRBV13	ASSLYKEESSNYEQYFGMEEQY
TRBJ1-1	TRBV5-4	ASSLFAGQNTEAF
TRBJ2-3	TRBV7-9	ASSPVRQVTTDTQY
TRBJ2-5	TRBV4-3	ASSQTTVGETQY
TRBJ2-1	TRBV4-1	ASGPGQGRGNEQF
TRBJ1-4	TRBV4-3	ASSQDGGTNEKLF
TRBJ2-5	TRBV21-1	ASSNFRTGPTKYQETQY
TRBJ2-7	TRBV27	ASSFLTGPYEQY
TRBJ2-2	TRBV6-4	ASSEGASTGELF
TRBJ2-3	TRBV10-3	ATREGQNTDTQY
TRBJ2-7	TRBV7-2	ASSDVTGGDPYEQY
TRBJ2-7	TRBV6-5	ASSSLKGAEQY
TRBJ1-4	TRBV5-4	ASSAAGDWEKLF
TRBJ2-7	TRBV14	ASSSMISYEQY
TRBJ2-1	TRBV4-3	ASSHSRGSEQF
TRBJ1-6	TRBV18	ASSPSGDSPLH
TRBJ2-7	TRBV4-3	ASSPNPDGDYEQY
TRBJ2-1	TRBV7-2	ASSLNRVNEQF
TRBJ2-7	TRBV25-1	ASSGGGGGQY
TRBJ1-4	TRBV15	ATSRDRGGREKLF